This entry lists 22 T cell receptor beta chains sequenced from one sample in a study of blood T cell repertoires in COVID-19. Libraries were prepared by immunoSEQ multiplex PCR; TCRdb keeps only in-frame clonotypes and omits some of them. The top ten clones hold around 4% of a sample with 85,000 to 120,000 clones, roughly 80% of them seen once. Sequencing was done on a sample of peripheral blood. These TCRs come from a human donor in a cohort sampled during active COVID-19.

This clone was found once. This rearrangement joins TRBV11-2 to TRBJ2-7; D is possibly TRBD2 (5 bases). CDR1 is SGHAT, CDR2 FQNNGV, per germline. V lost 3 bases to trimming and J lost 6 bases, with 18 bases between them. CDR3 length: 15 residues. This CDR3 reads CASSFTSRAPGEQYF. In DNA form, the CDR3 reads TGTGCCAGCAGCTTTACCTCGCGGGCCCCGGGCGAGCAGTACTTC.

The rearrangement uses TRBV5-1 and TRBJ1-1, with D unclear. V was pared by 2 bases and J by 2 bases, with 10 bases between. Germline V CDR1 and CDR2: SGHRS, YFSETQ. The CDR3 sequence is 14 residues long. The chain's CDR3 is CASSFDGQNTEAFF. The DNA for the CDR3 is TGCGCCAGCAGCTTTGATGGGCAAAACACTGAAGCTTTCTTT.

J is TRBJ2-5 and V is TRBV24-1, with 9 nucleotides matching TRBD1. J gave up 5 bases and V 2 bases, and 5 bases lay outside the gene matches. Germline CDR1 KGHDR, CDR2 SFDVKD. The CDR3 covers 15 residues. CDR3 loop: CATSDSGQGGETQYF. In DNA, the CDR3 is TGTGCCACCAGTGATTCGGGACAGGGAGGGGAGACCCAGTACTTC.

The J gene is TRBJ2-7, the V gene TRBV6-6; 14 bases map to TRBD2. The CDR3 is made up of 16 amino acids. Germline V gene sequence: CDR1 MNHNY, CDR2 SVGAGI (reference sequence). J was trimmed by 7 bases and V by 5 bases; bases with no gene match: 10. CDR3 sequence reads: CASSRGLAGGPGEQYF. The CDR3 DNA follows: TGTGCCAGCAGTCGAGGACTAGCGGGGGGCCCGGGGGAGCAGTACTTC.

The rearrangement uses TRBV4-3 and TRBJ1-3; D call uncertain. Trimming left V 0 bases short and J 0 bases short, with 6 bases between. Germline V gives CDR1 LGHNA, CDR2 YSLEER. CDR3 length equals 15 residues. The CDR3 sequence: CASSQEVASGNTIYF. Here the CDR3 DNA reads TGCGCCAGCAGCCAAGAGGTGGCCTCTGGAAACACCATATATTTT.

The rearrangement uses TRBV4-3 and TRBJ2-6; TRBD2 matches 15 bases. V lost 4 bases and J lost 3; bases outside the gene matches: 1. This CDR3 spans 17 amino acids. Germline V gene lookup returns CDR1 LGHNA and CDR2 YSLEER. The CDR3 DNA sequence: TGCGCCAGCAGCCCGGGACTAGCGGGGGGTGGGGCCAACGTCCTGACTTTC. Translation: CASSPGLAGGGANVLTF.

The gene calls are TRBV19 and TRBJ2-1, with 10 bases aligning to TRBD2. The V gene's germline CDR1 is LNHDA and CDR2 SQIVND (reference sequence). CDR3 size: 17 residues. The J segment lost 7 bases and the V segment lost 4 bases, leaving 13 bases of the junction unmatched. The CDR3 spells CASSTPRTSGGGNEQFF. As DNA, the CDR3 is TGTGCCAGTAGTACCCCCCGGACTAGCGGAGGGGGGAATGAGCAGTTCTTC.

The chain recombines TRBV4-2 with TRBJ2-3; 10 bases are shared with TRBD1. This CDR3 is 16 amino acids long. Losses at the gene ends were 2 bases for V and 4 bases for J; bases not matched to a gene: 6. Germline-derived CDR1 and CDR2 are LGHNA and YNFKEQ. DNA for the CDR3: TGTGCCAGCAGCCAACCGACAGGGGGCATGTCAGATACGCAGTATTTT. Translating gives CASSQPTGGMSDTQYF.

J is TRBJ1-6 and V is TRBV6-5; D remains unclear. This CDR3 has 14 amino acids. The V end was cut by 7 bases, the J end by 4 bases, with 11 bases between. Looked up from germline, CDR1 is MNHEY and CDR2 is SVGAGI. In DNA, the CDR3 is TGTGCCAGCAATTTATCAGCGTATAATTCACCCCTCCACTTT. It specifies CASNLSAYNSPLHF.

The V gene is TRBV19, the J gene TRBJ2-2, with TRBD2 as a possible D gene (5 bases). The CDR3 contains 13 residues. With 7 bases removed from V and 5 bases from J, the gap between germline ends came to 11 bases. CDR1 LNHDA and CDR2 SQIVND come from the germline V gene (reference sequence). The CDR3, as DNA: TGTGCCAGTATTTTAGCGATGACCGGGGAGCTGTTTTTT. Its translation: CASILAMTGELFF.

CDR3 region: CASSRLDSPNTEAFF. The CDR3 coding sequence is TGTGCCAGCTCACGACTTGACAGTCCGAACACTGAAGCTTTCTTT. The chain recombines TRBV18 with TRBJ1-1; D may be TRBD1 (5 bases). CDR3 length equals 15 residues. V was pared by 4 bases and J by 1 base, with 13 bases between. The germline gives CDR1 KGHSH, CDR2 LQKENI.

This chain uses TRBV7-8 with TRBJ1-5, with 9 bases aligning to TRBD1. Trimming cost V 1 base and J 9 bases; bases outside gene matches: 7. The CDR3 has 15 amino acids. Germline CDR1 is SGHVS and CDR2 is FQNEAQ. The DNA for the CDR3 is TGTGCCAGCAGCTTAGGTGACAGGGGGATTTGGCCCCAGCATTTT. Encoded protein: CASSLGDRGIWPQHF. Full variable domain (outside the CDR3, taken from reference TRBV7-8 and TRBJ1-5): GAGVSQSPRYKVAKRGQDVALRCDPISGHVSLFWYQQALGQGPEFLTYFQNEAQLDKSGLPSDRFFAERPEGSVSTLKIQRTQQEDSAVYLCASSLGDRGIWPQHFGDGTRLSIL.

The CDR3 DNA follows: TGTGCCAGTAGGGTAGGGAGGGCTCATCAGCCCCAGCATTTT. It translates to CASRVGRAHQPQHF. The rearrangement uses TRBV28 and TRBJ1-5; D gene ambiguous. V lost 9 bases and J 5 bases, leaving 17 bases between the germline ends. Per germline, CDR1 MDHEN and CDR2 SYDVKM. This CDR3 comprises 14 residues.

The V gene is TRBV19, the J gene TRBJ2-3; tentatively, D is TRBD1 (6 bases). Germline CDR1 reads LNHDA; CDR2 reads SQIVND (reference sequence). The CDR3 has 13 residues. With 7 bases removed from V and 2 bases from J, the gap between germline ends came to 10 bases. CDR3 sequence reads: CASINRATDTQYF. In DNA, the CDR3 is TGTGCCAGTATCAACAGGGCCACAGATACGCAGTATTTT.

The chain joins TRBV7-3 to TRBJ1-4; no definite D call. Trimming left V 4 bases short and J 8 bases short, with 11 bases between. The CDR3 totals 13 residues. Germline V CDR1 and CDR2: SGHTA, FQGTGA. Here the CDR3 DNA reads TGTGCCAGCAGCTCCACCAGCGGGGAAAAACTGTTTTTT. Protein product: CASSSTSGEKLFF.

The chain is built from TRBV5-4 and TRBJ2-5; 11 nucleotides align to TRBD2. There are 16 residues in the CDR3. Trimming at V came to 0 bases and at J to 5 bases, leaving 6 bases not matched to a gene. Germline V gene sequence: CDR1 SGHNT, CDR2 YYREEE (reference sequence). Here the CDR3 reads CASSLALAGAKETQYF. CDR3 DNA sequence: TGTGCCAGCAGCTTGGCACTAGCGGGGGCGAAGGAGACCCAGTACTTC.

The chain links TRBV5-1 to TRBJ1-2; D gene ambiguous. V was trimmed by 0 bases and J by 7 bases, leaving 10 bases between them. This CDR3 is built from 13 residues. Germline V gene lookup returns CDR1 SGHRS and CDR2 YFSETQ. The CDR3 sequence: CASSLDTAGGYTF. CDR3 sequence (DNA): TGCGCCAGCAGCTTGGATACGGCGGGTGGCTACACCTTC.

The chain recombines TRBV7-9 with TRBJ1-4, with a weak D call TRBD1 (6 bases). This CDR3 region has 15 residues. CDR1 and CDR2 from the germline V gene are SEHNR and FQNEAQ (reference sequence). The germline V and J ends were trimmed by 1 base and 6 bases, with 12 bases remaining between them. CDR3 nucleotides: TGTGCCAGCAGCTTAGGTTTGGACAGTCATGAAAAACTGTTTTTT. Amino acid sequence: CASSLGLDSHEKLFF.

The V and J genes are TRBV3-1 (or the pseudogene TRBV3-2) and TRBJ1-6, with 12 positions matching TRBD1. Per germline, CDR1 LGHDT and CDR2 YNNKEL (reference sequence). This CDR3 has 22 residues. V shed 0 bases and J 9 bases; nucleotides not matched to a gene: 21. CDR3 loop: CASSQDWGQGANPSLGGSPLHF. The CDR3 region has the DNA TGTGCCAGCAGCCAAGATTGGGGACAGGGGGCAAACCCTTCCTTGGGAGGTTCACCCCTCCACTTT.

The gene calls are TRBV28 and TRBJ2-5; D ambiguous. This CDR3 region has 13 residues. Germline-derived CDR1 and CDR2 are MDHEN and SYDVKM. V lost 5 bases to trimming and J lost 3 bases, with 10 bases between them. The DNA for the CDR3 is TGTGCCAGCAGTCCCCCAGGAAAAGAGACCCAGTACTTC. This translates into CASSPPGKETQYF. Full variable domain (outside the CDR3, taken from reference TRBV28 and TRBJ2-5): DVKVTQSSRYLVKRTGEKVFLECVQDMDHENMFWYRQDPGLGLRLIYFSYDVKMKEKGDIPEGYSVSREKKERFSLILESASTNQTSMYLCASSPPGKETQYFGPGTRLLVL.

The chain has TRBV6-5 and TRBJ1-1; 8 positions match TRBD1. In germline, CDR1 is MNHEY, CDR2 SVGAGI. The CDR3 is 15 amino acids. With V trimmed by 2 bases and J by 3 bases, 5 bases remained unmatched. CDR3 sequence (DNA): TGTGCCAGCAGTTACGTAGCGGACAGGGACACTGAAGCTTTCTTT. Residues: CASSYVADRDTEAFF.

This clone was detected only once. The V call is TRBV4-1, the J call TRBJ2-6, with 7 bases matching TRBD1. The CDR3 sequence is 18 residues long. Germline assignment: CDR1 MGHRA and CDR2 YSYEKL. After removal of 1 base from V and 0 bases from J, the junction contained 6 bases not matched to a gene. The CDR3 coding sequence is TGCGCCAGCAGCCAAGGAGCAGGGGGAGTCTCTGGGGCCAACGTCCTGACTTTC. This gives the protein CASSQGAGGVSGANVLTF.